The 20 T cell receptor beta chains reported below all come from one sample, sequenced in a study of cytomegalovirus exposure and HLA in healthy donors. The PCR was carried out with 60 Vbeta primers and 13 Jbeta primers. Here immunoSEQ multiplex PCR was the method, and the copy in TCRdb shows in-frame clones only, minus some. The sample shows about 140,000 clones, 80% of them seen only once. The sample was PBMCs. These receptor sequences come from a man aged 35 to 55 in good health and CMV-seropositive.

The genes are TRBV28 and TRBJ2-7, with 10 bases matching TRBD2. The trim removed 2 bases at V and 5 bases at J, leaving 3 bases unmatched. Looked up from germline, CDR1 is MDHEN and CDR2 is SYDVKM. The CDR3 totals 14 residues. The CDR3 loop reads CASSLLAGAHEQYF. Here the CDR3 DNA reads TGTGCCAGCAGTTTACTAGCGGGAGCCCACGAGCAGTACTTC.

V gene TRBV7-9 combines with J gene TRBJ2-3; a weak D match, TRBD1 (5 bases). CDR1 and CDR2 (germline): SEHNR, FQNEAQ (reference sequence). This CDR3 has 16 amino acids. V lost 4 bases and J 3 bases, leaving 17 bases between the germline ends. The CDR3 nucleotides are TGTGCCAGCAGCTCGCTAGGGGAAGGGTTGACAGATACGCAGTATTTT. Encoded protein: CASSSLGEGLTDTQYF.

This chain joins TRBV11-3 and TRBJ1-1; weak D call: TRBD1 (6 bases). V dropped 6 bases and J dropped 0 bases, with 14 bases sitting between them. The germline CDR1 and CDR2 sequences are SGHNT and YENEEA. The CDR3 is made up of 15 amino acids. CDR3: CASRGAQGLNTEAFF. CDR3 sequence (DNA): TGTGCCAGCAGGGGAGCACAGGGATTGAACACTGAAGCTTTCTTT.

The chain combines TRBV25-1 with TRBJ2-3; D is perhaps TRBD2 (5 bases). Germline CDR1 and CDR2: MGHDK and SYGVNS. Trimming took 7 bases from V and 1 from J, leaving 12 bases between them. The CDR3 is 14 residues long. CDR3: CASTPGGRTDTQYF. In DNA, the CDR3 is TGTGCCAGCACCCCCGGCGGGCGCACAGATACGCAGTATTTT.

The chain has TRBV10-3 and TRBJ2-7; weak D call: TRBD1 (7 bases). V gave up 7 bases and J gave up 7 bases, with 17 bases separating them. CDR1 is ENHRY, CDR2 SYGVKD, per germline. This CDR3 comprises 13 residues. The CDR3 spells CAIKIDREDEQYF. CDR3 DNA: TGTGCCATCAAAATCGACAGGGAGGATGAGCAGTACTTC.

This chain uses TRBV28 with TRBJ1-2, with D unresolved. CDR1 and CDR2 (germline): MDHEN, SYDVKM. Trimming stripped 9 bases from V and 5 bases from J, with 13 bases between. The CDR3 is 12 amino acids. The CDR3 reads CASYTGVYGYTF. The CDR3 region has the DNA TGTGCCAGTTATACTGGAGTATATGGCTACACCTTC.

The chain has TRBV5-1 and TRBJ1-1, with a weak D call TRBD1 (6 bases). This CDR3 is built from 17 residues. CDR1 is SGHRS and CDR2 is YFSETQ in the germline V gene. V lost 0 bases and J lost 2, with 17 bases in between. For the CDR3, the DNA is TGCGCCAGCAGCTTGGTGCACGGGGGGCGGGGAAACACTGAAGCTTTCTTT. It specifies CASSLVHGGRGNTEAFF.

The chain has TRBV6-5 and TRBJ1-6; 7 bases are a match to TRBD1. Per germline, CDR1 MNHEY and CDR2 SVGAGI. Trimming took 6 bases from V and 7 from J; bases not matched to a gene: 6. The CDR3 sequence is 14 residues long. The CDR3 reads CASRLQGTNSPLHF. The CDR3 bases are TGTGCCAGCAGATTACAGGGGACGAATTCACCCCTCCACTTT.

The gene calls are TRBV30 and TRBJ2-1; perhaps TRBD2 as D (5 bases). In germline, CDR1 is GTSNPN, CDR2 SVGIG (reference sequence). V was clipped by 0 bases and J by 2 bases, with 17 bases between them. This CDR3 has 17 amino acids. The CDR3 loop is CAWSVRRTFNTYNEQFF. CDR3 DNA: TGTGCCTGGAGTGTACGTAGGACTTTCAACACCTACAATGAGCAGTTCTTC.

The V and J genes are TRBV6-6 and TRBJ1-5; the D gene is possibly TRBD1 (5 bases). Germline-derived CDR1 and CDR2 are MNHNY and SVGAGI (reference sequence). This CDR3 contains 14 residues. V lost 0 bases, J lost 2 bases, and 5 bases lay in between. This CDR3 reads CASSYSGGNQPQHF. Written as DNA, the CDR3 is TGTGCCAGCAGTTACTCAGGGGGCAATCAGCCCCAGCATTTT.

The chain has TRBV7-2 and TRBJ2-7; TRBD1 matches at 9 bases. CDR1 is SGHTA, CDR2 FQGNSA, per germline. The CDR3 is made up of 15 amino acids. The trim removed 1 base at V and 6 bases at J, leaving 7 bases unmatched. In DNA, the CDR3 is TGTGCCAGCAGCTTAGAGAGCACAGGGGGCTTCGAGCAGTACTTC. It encodes CASSLESTGGFEQYF.

The chain links TRBV7-9 to TRBJ1-2, with D hard to call. The V end was cut by 1 base, the J end by 5 bases, with 5 bases between. The CDR3 is 12 residues long. CDR1 is SEHNR, CDR2 FQNEAQ, per germline (reference sequence). This chain's CDR3 is CASSLGQYGYTF. The CDR3 region has the DNA TGTGCCAGCAGCTTAGGGCAGTATGGCTACACCTTC.

The V and J genes are TRBV28 and TRBJ1-2; no reliable D call. Trimming stripped 6 bases from V and 4 bases from J, with 27 bases between. The CDR3 runs to 18 residues. The germline V gene encodes CDR1 MDHEN and CDR2 SYDVKM. The CDR3 DNA sequence: TGTGCCAGCAGCTATGCCCCGGGATTCCGGAAGCCAGGCTATGGCTACACCTTC. Encoded protein: CASSYAPGFRKPGYGYTF.

The chain links TRBV19 to TRBJ1-6, with 9 bases identical to TRBD1. The CDR3 extends over 18 amino acids. Per the germline V gene, CDR1 is LNHDA and CDR2 is SQIVND (reference sequence). V shed 1 base and J 4 bases; nucleotides not matched to a gene: 8. This CDR3 reads CASSIALTGGAYNSPLHF. CDR3 DNA sequence: TGTGCCAGTAGTATAGCCCTCACAGGGGGCGCGTATAATTCACCCCTCCACTTT.

The chain employs TRBV15 and TRBJ2-1, with 7 bases identical to TRBD1. This CDR3 is built from 13 residues. CDR1 is LNHNV and CDR2 is YYDKDF in the germline V gene (reference sequence). After removal of 5 bases from V and 11 bases from J, the junction contained 9 bases not matched to a gene. CDR3 coding DNA: TGTGCCACCAGCGGGGGCCTGACAGGGCAGCAGTTCTTC. It encodes CATSGGLTGQQFF.

This clone was counted once. The genes are TRBV7-2 and TRBJ2-7; TRBD1 aligns across 8 bases. V gave up 5 bases and J gave up 0 bases; unmatched junction bases: 3. Germline lookup yields CDR1 SGHTA and CDR2 FQGNSA. The CDR3 has 14 residues. The DNA of the CDR3 is TGTGCCAGCAGCCACGACAGGGGCTCCTACGAGCAGTACTTC. It yields the protein CASSHDRGSYEQYF. Based on the CDR3 plus reference TRBV7-2 and TRBJ2-7, the full variable domain is GAGVSQSPSNKVTEKGKDVELRCDPISGHTALYWYRQSLGQGLEFLIYFQGNSAPDKSGLPSDRFSAERTGGSVSTLTIQRTQQEDSAVYLCASSHDRGSYEQYFGPGTRLTVT.

This chain connects TRBV6-4 to TRBJ1-5, with 7 bases fitting TRBD1. Trimming cost V 1 base and J 0 bases; bases outside gene matches: 3. This CDR3 spans 16 amino acids. The V gene's germline CDR1 is MRHNA and CDR2 SNTAGT. CDR3 in amino acids: CASSDCGQASNQPQHF. DNA of the CDR3: TGTGCCAGCAGTGACTGCGGACAGGCTAGCAATCAGCCCCAGCATTTT.

The chain uses TRBV29-1 and TRBJ1-2, with 8 bases matching TRBD1. V was pared by 6 bases and J by 4 bases, with 4 bases of the junction left unmatched. Germline V gene data show CDR1 as SQVTM and CDR2 as ANQGSEA. CDR3 length: 12 residues. CDR3 loop: CSVEDRAYGYTF. CDR3 coding DNA: TGCAGCGTGGAGGACAGGGCCTATGGCTACACCTTC.

In this sample, this clone turned up a few times. The rearrangement joins TRBV28 to TRBJ1-5; D is ambiguous. This CDR3 is built from 10 residues. V gave up 8 bases and J gave up 9 bases, with 8 bases separating them. The V gene's germline CDR1 is MDHEN and CDR2 SYDVKM. CDR3 bases: TGTGCCAGCGCGGGATCGCCCCAGCATTTT. It yields the protein CASAGSPQHF.

The gene calls are TRBV5-4 and TRBJ2-5; 7 nucleotides match TRBD1. CDR3 length: 13 residues. Germline V gene sequence: CDR1 SGHNT, CDR2 YYREEE (reference sequence). Trimming removed 4 bases from V and 3 bases from J; junction bases left unmatched: 3. The chain's CDR3 is CASSKGQEETQYF. The CDR3, as DNA: TGTGCCAGCAGCAAAGGACAGGAAGAGACCCAGTACTTC.